The 9 T cell receptor beta chains in this list originate from one sample, sequenced in a study of identical twins. MiXCR was run by TCRdb on the 5' RACE reads, yielding one entry per CDR3 protein. The sample includes 200,000 to 250,000 distinct CDR3 sequences, approximately 12% seen only once; the top ten take 4% to 5%. The same specimen was also included in a second study, on yellow fever vaccine responses in identical twins.

Material for sequencing was memory (CD45RO+) T cells sorted from blood. These receptors originate from a young woman in good health.

This clonotype was picked up a small number of times. Here the CDR3 reads CASSPGGRGSTGELFF. The CDR3 DNA reads as TGCGCCAGCAGCCCGGGTGGACGGGGTTCCACCGGGGAGCTGTTTTTT. The genes are TRBV5-1 and TRBJ2-2; a possible D gene is TRBD2 (5 bases). The CDR3 is made up of 16 amino acids. The V gene's germline CDR1 is SGHRS and CDR2 YFSETQ. The V end was cut by 4 bases, the J end by 4 bases, with 17 bases between.

At least ten counts were recorded for this clonotype. This chain joins TRBV10-3 and TRBJ2-5, with TRBD2 matching over 8 bases. Looked up from germline, CDR1 is ENHRY and CDR2 is SYGVKD. This CDR3 has 17 residues. The V segment lost 0 bases and the J segment 5 bases; nucleotides outside the gene matches: 11. The CDR3 sequence: CAISESPGTSLEETQYF. The CDR3 DNA reads as TGTGCCATCAGTGAGTCACCAGGGACTAGTCTCGAGGAGACCCAGTACTTC.

The chain couples TRBV6-1 to TRBJ2-6; 7 nucleotides agree with TRBD1. Per the germline V gene, CDR1 is MNHNS and CDR2 is SASEGT. CDR3 size: 16 residues. J was trimmed by 1 base and V by 3 bases; bases with no gene match: 3. CDR3 residues: CASSDAGGSGANVLTF. In DNA form, the CDR3 reads TGTGCCAGCAGTGATGCAGGGGGATCTGGGGCCAACGTCCTGACTTTC.

This clonotype occurred many times. V usage is TRBV5-1 and J usage is TRBJ2-3; 11 bases are a match to TRBD2. The V and J ends lost 0 bases and 4 bases, in that order; junction bases with no gene match: 7. Germline CDR1 is SGHRS and CDR2 is YFSETQ. The CDR3 covers 17 residues. Here the CDR3 reads CASSLVFSGGAADTQYF. For the CDR3, the DNA is TGCGCCAGCAGCTTGGTCTTTAGCGGGGGGGCCGCAGATACGCAGTATTTT.

The chain combines TRBV20-1 with TRBJ1-3, with TRBD1 identical over 8 bases. Germline CDR1 DFQATT, CDR2 SNEGSKA (reference sequence). The CDR3 sequence is 17 residues long. Trimming removed 6 bases from V and 1 base from J; junction bases left unmatched: 14. In nucleotides, the CDR3 is TGCAGTGCCTATGGTAACCCGGACAGGGATTCTGGAAACACCATATATTTT. Translated: CSAYGNPDRDSGNTIYF.

V gene TRBV5-6 combines with J gene TRBJ2-1; D gene unclear. Germline values: CDR1 SGHDT, CDR2 YYEEEE. The V gene lost 3 bases and the J gene lost 1 base, with 11 bases spanning the gap. This CDR3 is built from 15 residues. The CDR3 DNA sequence: TGTGCCAGCAGCTCCGGGCTCCCATCCTACAATGAGCAGTTCTTC. Amino acids: CASSSGLPSYNEQFF.

This clonotype occurred a few times. The J gene is TRBJ2-3, the V gene TRBV6-1; weak D call: TRBD1 (5 bases). V lost 4 bases and J lost 2, with 7 bases in between. CDR3 length: 13 amino acids. CDR1 is MNHNS and CDR2 is SASEGT in the germline V gene. The CDR3 DNA is TGTGCCAGCAGTGTGGACAACACAGATACGCAGTATTTT. Residues: CASSVDNTDTQYF.

This clonotype was recorded a few times. The V and J genes are TRBV27 and TRBJ2-4, with D possibly TRBD1 on 6 matching bases. CDR3 length equals 16 residues. With 6 bases removed from V and 9 bases from J, the gap between germline ends came to 24 bases. Germline values: CDR1 MNHEY, CDR2 SMNVEV (reference sequence). In DNA, the CDR3 is TGTGCCAGCAGAAATACAGGGAAGCCCACCTTCGGCATTCAGTACTTC. Translation gives CASRNTGKPTFGIQYF.

This clonotype occurred a few times. This chain connects TRBV9 to TRBJ2-7; 7 bases are shared with TRBD1. V lost 0 bases to trimming and J lost 4 bases; unmatched junction nucleotides: 10. This CDR3 region has 16 residues. Germline CDR1 reads SGDLS; CDR2 reads YYNGEE. The CDR3 nucleotides read TGTGCCAGCAGCGTAGCCGGGACAGCCAACCGTTACGAGCAGTACTTC. Its translation: CASSVAGTANRYEQYF.